These T cell receptor beta chains were read from a single sample in a study of human versus mouse CDR3 diversity and MHC coevolution. This table comes from immunoSEQ multiplex PCR, and its TCRdb copy is limited to in-frame clones, with some not included. The repertoire holds roughly 80,000 clones, with around 93% as singletons. Input material: naive CD4+ T cells from blood. These receptors all come from a person aged 30 to 69 in good health. CDR3s include the opening cysteine and the closing phenylalanine or tryptophan. The order of the fields is D gene, V gene, J gene, clone size, CDR3 protein, CDR3 DNA. The D gene is left open where the match is weak. Part of the rows lack a size; the others show once, few, many or a class for expanded clones.

NA	TRBV7-9	TRBJ2-3	NA	CASSSVTRGPQYF	TGTGCCAGCAGCTCAGTCACTAGAGGTCCGCAGTATTTT
TRBD2	TRBV9	TRBJ2-2	NA	CASSVPGRGGELFF	TGTGCCAGCAGCGTTCCAGGGAGGGGCGGGGAGCTGTTTTTT
TRBD2	TRBV6-1	TRBJ2-1	NA	CASRASGGSYNEQFF	TGTGCCAGCAGAGCAAGCGGGGGCTCCTACAATGAGCAGTTCTTC
NA	TRBV21-1	TRBJ1-3	few	CARPQGEVEDSGNTIYF	TGTGCCAGGCCACAGGGAGAAGTTGAAGATTCTGGAAACACCATATATTTT
NA	TRBV7-9	TRBJ2-3	NA	CASSNYGAGDTDTQYF	TGTGCCAGCAGCAACTATGGGGCAGGGGACACAGATACGCAGTATTTT
TRBD2	TRBV5-1	TRBJ2-7	NA	CASSYGLAGDYEQYF	TGCGCCAGCAGCTATGGACTAGCGGGAGACTACGAGCAGTACTTC
NA	TRBV6-1	TRBJ1-5	NA	CATGHNSNQPQHF	TGTGCCACGGGACATAATAGCAATCAGCCCCAGCATTTT
NA	TRBV30	TRBJ1-2	NA	CAGRGRANYGYTF	TGTGCCGGCAGGGGTCGGGCTAACTATGGCTACACCTTC
NA	TRBV28	TRBJ1-3	few	CASSQALGNTIYF	TGTGCCAGCAGCCAAGCACTAGGAAACACCATATATTTT
NA	TRBV4-1	TRBJ1-5	NA	CASSQDATTGGQPQHF	TGCGCCAGCAGCCAAGATGCCACGACAGGCGGTCAGCCCCAGCATTTT
NA	TRBV27	TRBJ2-7	once	CASSQPGHSSYEQYF	TGTGCCAGCAGTCAGCCGGGACACAGCTCCTACGAGCAGTACTTC
TRBD2	TRBV18	TRBJ2-7	NA	CASSPPLAGDYEQYF	TGTGCCAGCTCACCCCCTTTGGCGGGGGATTACGAGCAGTACTTC
TRBD1	TRBV18	TRBJ2-7	NA	CASSRTGGHEQYF	TGTGCCAGCTCACGGACAGGGGGCCACGAGCAGTACTTC
NA	TRBV5-4	TRBJ1-1	NA	CASSLINTEAFF	TGTGCCAGCAGCTTAATAAACACTGAAGCTTTCTTT
NA	TRBV23-1	TRBJ2-7	NA	CASSPERQGHEQYF	TGCGCCAGCAGTCCCGAACGCCAGGGACACGAGCAGTACTTC
NA	TRBV18	TRBJ2-5	NA	CASSPHRKETQYF	TGTGCCAGCTCACCACACAGGAAAGAGACCCAGTACTTC
TRBD2	TRBV6-1	TRBJ2-7	NA	CASNRIPGLAYEQYF	TGTGCCAGCAACAGGATTCCGGGACTAGCTTACGAGCAGTACTTC
NA	TRBV6-1	TRBJ1-4	NA	CASWNSGIPGGKLFF	TGTGCCAGCTGGAACTCCGGGATTCCGGGGGGAAAACTGTTTTTT
TRBD1	TRBV10-1	TRBJ2-7	NA	CASSDGTGVYEQYF	TGCGCCAGCAGTGACGGGACAGGTGTTTACGAGCAGTACTTC
NA	TRBV6-5	TRBJ1-6	NA	CASSGGGHSPLHF	TGTGCCAGCAGTGGCGGAGGGCATTCACCCCTCCACTTT
TRBD1	TRBV5-6	TRBJ1-2	NA	CASSLKGQPYGYTF	TGTGCCAGCAGCTTGAAGGGACAGCCCTATGGCTACACCTTC
NA	TRBV19	TRBJ1-2	NA	CASSTTGSRARRGYTF	TGTGCCAGTAGTACCACAGGGTCGCGGGCGCGGAGAGGCTACACCTTC
TRBD1	TRBV6-5	TRBJ1-2	NA	CATRLTGAYGYTF	TGTGCCACCAGATTGACAGGGGCCTATGGCTACACCTTC
TRBD1	TRBV28	TRBJ1-5	once	CASSSIQGSLGQPQHF	TGTGCCAGCAGTTCGATACAGGGGTCTCTTGGTCAGCCCCAGCATTTT
NA	TRBV19	TRBJ1-5	NA	CASQVRGANQPQHF	TGTGCCAGTCAGGTTCGGGGGGCCAATCAGCCCCAGCATTTT
NA	TRBV18	TRBJ1-2	NA	CASSPGEGANYGYTF	TGTGCCAGCTCCCCCGGGGAGGGGGCTAACTATGGCTACACCTTC
TRBD2	TRBV4-1	TRBJ2-1	NA	CASRHTSGGYNEQFF	TGCGCCAGCAGACATACTAGCGGGGGCTACAATGAGCAGTTCTTC
TRBD1	TRBV30	TRBJ1-5	NA	CAWSSGTGGNQPQHF	TGTGCCTGGAGTTCCGGGACAGGGGGCAATCAGCCCCAGCATTTT
NA	TRBV10-3	TRBJ1-1	NA	CAISLGQMNTEAFF	TGTGCCATCAGTCTGGGGCAAATGAACACTGAAGCTTTCTTT
TRBD2	TRBV10-3	TRBJ2-5	NA	CAISGTGGPLQETQYF	TGTGCCATCAGTGGGACGGGAGGGCCCTTACAAGAGACCCAGTACTTC
NA	TRBV23-1	TRBJ1-3	once	CASSQANQGKGGNTIYF	TGCGCCAGCAGTCAAGCGAATCAGGGAAAGGGTGGAAACACCATATATTTT
TRBD1	TRBV5-1	TRBJ1-4	NA	CASSTGTVNEKLFF	TGCGCCAGCAGCACCGGGACAGTTAATGAAAAACTGTTTTTT
NA	TRBV5-4	TRBJ1-2	NA	CASSLRGAHGYTF	TGTGCCAGCAGCTTGCGGGGGGCGCATGGCTACACCTTC
NA	TRBV9	TRBJ2-2	once	CASSVQGVPGELFF	TGTGCCAGCAGCGTCCAGGGTGTTCCCGGGGAGCTGTTTTTT
NA	TRBV30	TRBJ2-1	NA	CAFTSTAYNEQFF	TGTGCCTTCACGTCGACAGCATACAATGAGCAGTTCTTC
TRBD2	TRBV10-3	TRBJ2-3	NA	CAISGGGGAIDTQYF	TGTGCCATCAGTGGCGGCGGGGGGGCGATAGATACGCAGTATTTT
NA	TRBV4-1	TRBJ2-1	NA	CASSQDMAGSYNEQFF	TGCGCCAGCAGCCAAGATATGGCAGGTTCATACAATGAGCAGTTCTTC
TRBD2	TRBV5-4	TRBJ2-5	NA	CASSLPQGLAGGGETQYF	TGTGCCAGCAGCTTGCCCCAAGGACTAGCGGGGGGAGGGGAGACCCAGTACTTC
TRBD1	TRBV18	TRBJ2-7	NA	CASSTSTGGYEQYF	TGTGCCAGCTCCACTAGCACAGGGGGCTACGAGCAGTACTTC
NA	TRBV2	TRBJ2-5	once	CASSERDRYQETQYF	TGTGCCAGCAGTGAGCGGGATAGGTACCAAGAGACCCAGTACTTC
NA	TRBV18	TRBJ1-2	once	CASAPEHNYGYTF	TGTGCCAGTGCACCAGAACATAACTATGGCTACACCTTC
NA	TRBV2	TRBJ1-2	NA	CASSDIRRGAVGLTNGYTF	TGTGCCAGCAGTGATATTCGACGAGGCGCGGTCGGTCTAACTAATGGCTACACCTTC